This T cell receptor (beta chain) was captured by sequencing in a study of glioma-infiltrating T cells. The CDR3 length is 15 residues. Trimming removed 1 base at V and 0 bases at J, with 6 bases between. The germline gives CDR1 SEHNR, CDR2 FQNEAQ (reference sequence). TCR alpha and beta CDR3 regions were amplified from RNA using iRepertoire nested multiplex PCR. TCRdb re-called the multiplex PCR reads through MiXCR, storing one row per CDR3 protein. The sample has under 200,000 distinct CDR3 sequences, over 25% seen once. This clonotype was counted ten times or more. Sequencing was performed on glioma tissue, nonneoplastic brain tissue, or PBMCs (not recorded which). This rearrangement joins TRBV7-9 to TRBJ1-4; D is undetermined. This TCR was sampled from a human donor with low-grade glioma or glioblastoma, undergoing nonglioma brain surgery, or in good health (not recorded which). CDR3 protein: CASSLGDATNEKLFF. The CDR3 DNA reads as TGTGCCAGCAGCTTAGGAGATGCAACTAATGAAAAACTGTTTTTT.